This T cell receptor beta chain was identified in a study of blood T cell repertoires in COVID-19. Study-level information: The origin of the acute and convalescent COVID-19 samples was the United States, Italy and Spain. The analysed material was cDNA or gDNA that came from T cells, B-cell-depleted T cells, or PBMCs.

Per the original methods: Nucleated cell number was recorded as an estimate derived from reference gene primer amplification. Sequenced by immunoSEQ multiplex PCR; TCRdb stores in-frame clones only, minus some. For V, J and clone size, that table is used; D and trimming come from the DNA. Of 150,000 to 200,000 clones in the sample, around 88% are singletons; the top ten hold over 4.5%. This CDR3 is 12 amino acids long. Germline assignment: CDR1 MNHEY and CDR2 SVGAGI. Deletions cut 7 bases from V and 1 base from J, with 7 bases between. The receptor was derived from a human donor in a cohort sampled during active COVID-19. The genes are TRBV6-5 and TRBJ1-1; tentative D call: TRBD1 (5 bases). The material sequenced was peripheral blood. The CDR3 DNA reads TGTGCCAGCACGGACACGAACACTGAAGCTTTCTTT. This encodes CASTDTNTEAFF.